This T cell receptor (beta chain) was profiled in a study of naive and memory T cell subsets. Two oligonucleotides, mixed equimolar, formed the beta constant-region primer covering TRBC1 and TRBC2. TCRdb reanalysed the UMI-ligation and nested PCR reads using MiXCR and keeps one entry per CDR3 protein. The sample lists around 160,000 distinct CDR3 sequences, about a sixth occurring once. Germline assignment: CDR1 SGHRS and CDR2 YFSETQ. The V gene end was trimmed by 4 bases and the J gene end by 9 bases; junction bases not matched to a gene: 12. This CDR3 has 16 residues. Whole-study findings and limits: Expression changes during T cell differentiation may affect RNA-based TCR counts. Clonotypes are single alpha or beta chains, not paired receptors.

Details on this clonotype: Antigen specificity is unknown.

This clonotype originated in a human donor in good health. The specimen was naive CD4+ T cells from blood. The chain carries TRBV5-1 and TRBJ2-1, with 11 bases fitting TRBD2. DNA for the CDR3: TGCGCCAGCAGCGGAATAGCGGGAGGGCCCTACGGTGAGCAGTTCTTC. It translates to CASSGIAGGPYGEQFF.